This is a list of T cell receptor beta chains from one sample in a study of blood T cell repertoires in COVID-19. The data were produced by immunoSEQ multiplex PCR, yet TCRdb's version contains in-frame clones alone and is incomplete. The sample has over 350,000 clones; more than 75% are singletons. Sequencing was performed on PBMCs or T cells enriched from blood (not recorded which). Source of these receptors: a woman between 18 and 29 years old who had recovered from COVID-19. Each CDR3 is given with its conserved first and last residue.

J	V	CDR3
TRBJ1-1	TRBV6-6	CASSPHTSGQGAYVNTEAFF
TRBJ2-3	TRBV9	CASSVDLVTDTQYF
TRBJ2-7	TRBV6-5	CASSYAGLSYEQYF
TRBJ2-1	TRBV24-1	CATSRRLAGGSYHNEQFF
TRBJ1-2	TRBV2	CASSVSGNYGYTF
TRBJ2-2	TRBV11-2	CASSFGGGETGELFF
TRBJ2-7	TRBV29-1	CSVEPWTGSYEQYF
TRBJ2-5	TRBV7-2	CASSPIAGMETQYF
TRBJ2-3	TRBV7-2	CASSWGAGGTDTQYF
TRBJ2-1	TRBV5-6	CASSFRVTYNEQFF
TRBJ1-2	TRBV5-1	CASSLGQGDFYGYTF
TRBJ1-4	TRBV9	CASSPVTGGAGEKLFF
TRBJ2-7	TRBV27	CASKPRGLAGLEQYF
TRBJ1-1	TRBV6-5	CATRDTGLLAFF
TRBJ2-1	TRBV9	CASSPTSRTGVRGDEQFF
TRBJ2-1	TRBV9	CASSVAPGVDEQFF
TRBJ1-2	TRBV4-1	CASSQEGTGFGYTF
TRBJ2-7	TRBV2	CASSEAEAFFFDEQYF
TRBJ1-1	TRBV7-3	CASSLGLPMNTEAFF
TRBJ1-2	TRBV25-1	CASSGQGDYGYTF
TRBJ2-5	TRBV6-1	CASSETSGGAETQYF
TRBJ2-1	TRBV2	CASSLSGGFWSSYNEQFF
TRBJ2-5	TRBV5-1	CASSLGRDQETQYF
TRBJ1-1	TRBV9	CASSRGGDFNEAFF
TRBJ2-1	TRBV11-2	CASSWGQGRRGEQFF
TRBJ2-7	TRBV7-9	CASRRTPRRLLGAKYF
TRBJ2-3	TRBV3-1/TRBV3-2	CASSQWTGGVTDTQYF